The text below deals with one T cell receptor (beta chain). Its antigen remains unknown. The CDR3 contains 14 residues. The V end was cut by 5 bases, the J end by 4 bases, with 14 bases between. cDNA came from around 0.54 to 1 ug RNA primed by random hexamers. Coverage of TCR beta CDR3 amplification by immunoSEQ multiplex PCR extended to 54 Vbeta and 13 Jbeta. MiXCR, run by TCRdb on the immunoSEQ multiplex PCR reads, gives a single entry per CDR3 protein. The repertoire holds some 300,000 distinct CDR3 sequences, with approximately 85% as singletons. The sample is drawn from a study of CD8 T cells in Susac syndrome. Study-wide results and caveats: The study recognized that its TCR sequencing and HLA analysis covered a relatively small number of individuals.

TEMRA cells were FACS-enriched, and CD8+ and CD4+ T cells were isolated negatively. The chain recombines TRBV12-3 or TRBV12-4 with TRBJ1-2; no firm D call. This receptor was identified in a human donor with multiple sclerosis. Input material: CD8+ T cells from PBMCs. CDR3 sequence (DNA): TGTGCCAGCAGTGCCCCATTTAAGCCCTATGGCTACACCTTC. Its translation is CASSAPFKPYGYTF.